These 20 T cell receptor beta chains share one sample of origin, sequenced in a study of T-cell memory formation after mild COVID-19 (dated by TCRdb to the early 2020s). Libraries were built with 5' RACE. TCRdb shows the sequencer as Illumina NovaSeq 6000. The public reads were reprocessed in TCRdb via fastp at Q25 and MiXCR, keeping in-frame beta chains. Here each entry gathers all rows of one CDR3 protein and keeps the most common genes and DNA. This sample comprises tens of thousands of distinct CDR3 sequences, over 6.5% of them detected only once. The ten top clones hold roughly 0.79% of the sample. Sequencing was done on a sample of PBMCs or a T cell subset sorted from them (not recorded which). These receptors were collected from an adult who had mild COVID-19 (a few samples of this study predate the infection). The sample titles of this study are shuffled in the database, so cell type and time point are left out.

The CDR3 sequence: CASTFRSAYNEQFF. The CDR3 DNA follows: TGTGCCAGCACTTTTCGGTCCGCCTACAATGAGCAGTTCTTC. The rearrangement links TRBV12-3 or TRBV12-4 to TRBJ2-1, with D unclear. V was pared by 7 bases and J by 2 bases, with 12 bases between. The CDR3 loop spans 14 amino acids.

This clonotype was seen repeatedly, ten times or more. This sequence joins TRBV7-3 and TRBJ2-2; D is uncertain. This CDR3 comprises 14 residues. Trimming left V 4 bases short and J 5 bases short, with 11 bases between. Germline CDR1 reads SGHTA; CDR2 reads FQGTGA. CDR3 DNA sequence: TGTGCCAGCAGCTCCGGGCCTCGGACCGGGGAGCTGTTTTTT. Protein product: CASSSGPRTGELFF.

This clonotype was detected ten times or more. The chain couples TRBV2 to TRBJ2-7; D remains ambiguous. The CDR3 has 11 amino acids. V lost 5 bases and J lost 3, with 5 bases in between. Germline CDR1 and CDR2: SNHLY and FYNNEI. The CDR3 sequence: CASSKGYEQYF. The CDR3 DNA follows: TGTGCCAGCAGTAAGGGCTACGAGCAGTACTTC.

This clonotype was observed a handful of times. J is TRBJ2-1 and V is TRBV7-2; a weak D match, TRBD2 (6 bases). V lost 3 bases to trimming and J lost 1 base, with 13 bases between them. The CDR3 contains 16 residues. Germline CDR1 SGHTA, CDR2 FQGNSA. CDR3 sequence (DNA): TGTGCCAGCAGCTTGGGCGGGACCCTTTCCTACAATGAGCAGTTCTTC. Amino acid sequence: CASSLGGTLSYNEQFF.

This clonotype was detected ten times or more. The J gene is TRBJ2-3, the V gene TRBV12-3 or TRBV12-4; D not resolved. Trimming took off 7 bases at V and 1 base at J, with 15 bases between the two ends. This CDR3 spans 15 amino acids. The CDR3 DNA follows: TGTGCCAGCACCCCCGGCGGCGGCCGCACAGATACGCAGTATTTT. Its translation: CASTPGGGRTDTQYF.

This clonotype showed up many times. CDR3 nucleotide sequence: TGTGCCAGCAGCTTGGGGACTGTAGCGCTCAGCGGGGAGCTGTTTTTT. Translating it yields CASSLGTVALSGELFF. J is TRBJ2-2 and V is TRBV7-3; TRBD2 might be the D (6 bases). Germline V gene sequence: CDR1 SGHTA, CDR2 FQGTGA. V was clipped by 3 bases and J by 7 bases, with 18 bases between them. The CDR3 spans 16 residues.

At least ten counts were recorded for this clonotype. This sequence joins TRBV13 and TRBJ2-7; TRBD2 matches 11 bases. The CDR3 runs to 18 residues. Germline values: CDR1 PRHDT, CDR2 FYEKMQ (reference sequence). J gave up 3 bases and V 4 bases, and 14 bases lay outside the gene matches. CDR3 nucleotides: TGTGCCAGCAGCTCCCCGGGACTAGCGGAGGTTAGCCGCTACGAGCAGTACTTC. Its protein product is CASSSPGLAEVSRYEQYF.

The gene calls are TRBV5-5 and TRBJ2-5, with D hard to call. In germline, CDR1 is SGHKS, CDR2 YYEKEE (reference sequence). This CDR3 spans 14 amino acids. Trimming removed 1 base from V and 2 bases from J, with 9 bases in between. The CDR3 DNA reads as TGTGCCAGCAGCTTGCCCCGGATACAAGAGACCCAGTACTTC. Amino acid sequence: CASSLPRIQETQYF.

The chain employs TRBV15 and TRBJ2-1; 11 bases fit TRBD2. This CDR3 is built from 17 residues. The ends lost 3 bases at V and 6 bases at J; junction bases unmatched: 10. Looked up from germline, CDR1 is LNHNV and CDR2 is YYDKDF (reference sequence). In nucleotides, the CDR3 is TGTGCCACCAGCAGGGACCATACTAGCGGGAGTGTCAATGAGCAGTTCTTC. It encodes CATSRDHTSGSVNEQFF.

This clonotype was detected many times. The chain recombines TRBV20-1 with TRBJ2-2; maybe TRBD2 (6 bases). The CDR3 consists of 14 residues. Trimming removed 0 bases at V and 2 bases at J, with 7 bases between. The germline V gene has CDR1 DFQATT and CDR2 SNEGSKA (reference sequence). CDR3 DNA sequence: TGCAGTGCTAGAGAGGGGGGAAACACCGGGGAGCTGTTTTTT. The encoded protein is CSAREGGNTGELFF.

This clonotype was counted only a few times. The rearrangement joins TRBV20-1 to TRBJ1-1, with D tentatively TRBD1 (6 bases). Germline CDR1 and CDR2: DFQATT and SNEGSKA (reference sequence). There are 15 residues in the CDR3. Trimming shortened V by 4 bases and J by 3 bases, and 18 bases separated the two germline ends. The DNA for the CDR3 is TGCAGTGCTAAGTTGCGGGGGGCGACGGACACTGAAGCTTTCTTT. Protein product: CSAKLRGATDTEAFF.

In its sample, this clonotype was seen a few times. The CDR3 spells CASSGRQVSTDTQYF. CDR3 bases: TGTGCCAGCAGCGGCCGTCAGGTTAGCACAGATACGCAGTATTTT. This chain links TRBV7-9 with TRBJ2-3; D is ambiguous. This CDR3 is 15 amino acids long. Trimming left V 5 bases short and J 0 bases short, with 12 bases between. CDR1 is SEHNR, CDR2 FQNEAQ, per germline (reference sequence).

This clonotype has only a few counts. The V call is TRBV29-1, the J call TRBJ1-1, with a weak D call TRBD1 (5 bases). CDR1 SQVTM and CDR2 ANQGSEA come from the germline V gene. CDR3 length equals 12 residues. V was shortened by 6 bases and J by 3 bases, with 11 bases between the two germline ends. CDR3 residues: CSVNRGDTEAFF. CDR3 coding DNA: TGCAGCGTAAACAGAGGGGACACTGAAGCTTTCTTT.

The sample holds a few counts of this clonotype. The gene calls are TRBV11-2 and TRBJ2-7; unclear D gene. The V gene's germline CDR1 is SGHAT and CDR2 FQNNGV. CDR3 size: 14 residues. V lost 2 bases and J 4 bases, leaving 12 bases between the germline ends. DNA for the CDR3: TGTGCCAGCAGCTTAACAATTCTAGAGTACGAGCAGTACTTC. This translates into CASSLTILEYEQYF.

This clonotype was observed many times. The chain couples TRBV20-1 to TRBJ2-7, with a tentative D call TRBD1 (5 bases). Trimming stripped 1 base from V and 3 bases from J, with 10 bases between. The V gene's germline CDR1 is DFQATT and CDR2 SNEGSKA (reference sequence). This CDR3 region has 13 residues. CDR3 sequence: CSARAGNLYEQYF. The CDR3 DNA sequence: TGCAGTGCTAGAGCAGGGAACCTCTACGAGCAGTACTTC.

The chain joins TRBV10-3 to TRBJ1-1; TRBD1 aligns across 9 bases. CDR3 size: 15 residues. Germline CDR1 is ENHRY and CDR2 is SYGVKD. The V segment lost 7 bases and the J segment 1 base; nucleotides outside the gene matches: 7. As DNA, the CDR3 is TGTGCCATCAAGGACACAGGGGGCCCGAACACTGAAGCTTTCTTT. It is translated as CAIKDTGGPNTEAFF.

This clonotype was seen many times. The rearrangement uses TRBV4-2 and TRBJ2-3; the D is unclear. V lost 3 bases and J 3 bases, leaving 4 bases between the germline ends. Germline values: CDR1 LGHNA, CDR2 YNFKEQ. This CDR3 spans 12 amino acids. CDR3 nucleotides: TGTGCCAGCAGCCAGGAGACAGATACGCAGTATTTT. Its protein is CASSQETDTQYF.

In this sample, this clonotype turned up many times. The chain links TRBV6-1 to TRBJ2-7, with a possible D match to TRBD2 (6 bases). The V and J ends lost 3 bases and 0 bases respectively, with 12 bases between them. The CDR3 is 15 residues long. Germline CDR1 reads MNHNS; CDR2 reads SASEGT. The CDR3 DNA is TGTGCCAGCAGTGATCAGGGACTGAACTCCTACGAGCAGTACTTC. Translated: CASSDQGLNSYEQYF.

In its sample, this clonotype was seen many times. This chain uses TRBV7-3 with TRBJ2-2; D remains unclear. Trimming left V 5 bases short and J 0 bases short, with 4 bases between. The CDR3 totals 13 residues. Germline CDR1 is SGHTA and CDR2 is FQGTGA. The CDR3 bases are TGTGCCAGCAGCGATTCGAACACCGGGGAGCTGTTTTTT. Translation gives CASSDSNTGELFF.

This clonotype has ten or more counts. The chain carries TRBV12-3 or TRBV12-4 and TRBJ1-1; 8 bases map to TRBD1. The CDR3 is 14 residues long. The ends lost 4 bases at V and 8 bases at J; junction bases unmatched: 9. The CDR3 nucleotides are TGTGCCAGCAGTTCATATGGGAGGACAGGGGAAGCTTTCTTT. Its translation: CASSSYGRTGEAFF.